A selection of T cell receptor beta chains follows, all from one sample in a study of shared clonotypes between healthy human individuals. The data were produced by immunoSEQ multiplex PCR, yet TCRdb's version contains in-frame clones alone and is incomplete. The sample consists of hundreds of thousands of clones, approximately 77% of them appearing once. Sequenced material: PBMCs. The receptors shown here come from a woman aged 40 to 55 in good health. Some clones in this sample may be carry-over from other donors' samples. CDR3s include the opening cysteine and the closing phenylalanine or tryptophan. Fields, in order: clone size, J gene, D gene, V gene, CDR3 DNA, CDR3 protein. The D gene is left open where the match is weak. Some rows have no size entry. The others give once, few or many, or a class for an expanded clone.

NA | TRBJ1-5 | NA | TRBV23-1 | TGCGCCAGCAGTACCCCCGGGCCTGACAGCAATCAGCCCCAGCATTTT | CASSTPGPDSNQPQHF
NA | TRBJ1-1 | NA | TRBV2 | TGTGCCAGCACCCTGACAGGAAGGACTGAAGCTTTCTTT | CASTLTGRTEAFF
NA | TRBJ2-5 | NA | TRBV5-1 | TGCGCCAGCAGCTGGGGGACCGGAGAGACCCAGTACTTC | CASSWGTGETQYF
NA | TRBJ2-5 | TRBD1 | TRBV30 | TGTGCCTGGAGTGACGGGACAGGGAGACAGACCCAGTACTTC | CAWSDGTGRQTQYF
NA | TRBJ2-7 | TRBD1 | TRBV2 | TGTGCCAGCGGGGACAGGGCCTTCGGCGAGCAGTACTTC | CASGDRAFGEQYF
NA | TRBJ2-2 | TRBD2 | TRBV2 | TGTGCCAGCAGGAAGGTAGCGGGCGGGAACGGGGAGCTGTTTTTT | CASRKVAGGNGELFF
NA | TRBJ1-2 | TRBD1 | TRBV5-1 | TGCGCCAGCAGCGAGACAGGGAATGAAAATGGCTACACCTTC | CASSETGNENGYTF
NA | TRBJ1-4 | TRBD1 | TRBV28 | TGTGCCAGCAGTTCGCCGGGACAGCGAAGTGAAAAACTGTTTTTT | CASSSPGQRSEKLFF
few | TRBJ1-2 | NA | TRBV7-2 | TGTGCCAGCAGCCCAGCTTCCAGGGGCGCGGATGGCTACACCTTC | CASSPASRGADGYTF
once | TRBJ2-3 | TRBD2 | TRBV29-1 | TGCAGCGTAGGACTAGCGGGAGCTAGGGGGGATACGCAGTATTTT | CSVGLAGARGDTQYF
NA | TRBJ2-7 | TRBD2 | TRBV2 | TGTGCCAGCAGTAGGACTAGTGGCGAGCAGTACTTC | CASSRTSGEQYF
NA | TRBJ2-7 | TRBD1 | TRBV6-1 | TGTGCCAGCGCGAGACAGGGAAACTACGAGCAGTACTTC | CASARQGNYEQYF
few | TRBJ2-2 | NA | TRBV29-1 | TGCAGCGTTGAAGCGGGGGCAGGGGGAACCGGGGAGCTGTTTTTT | CSVEAGAGGTGELFF
NA | TRBJ2-1 | NA | TRBV18 | TGTGCCAGCTCACCGGACTTGGGGTACAATGAGCAGTTCTTC | CASSPDLGYNEQFF
NA | TRBJ1-2 | TRBD1 | TRBV28 | TGTGCCAGCAGTCCTGCGGGACAGGGGGCCTATGGCTACACCTTC | CASSPAGQGAYGYTF
NA | TRBJ2-1 | TRBD2 | TRBV2 | TGTGCCAGCAGTGACGTGGGACTAGTCCGACAGCAGTTCTTC | CASSDVGLVRQQFF
NA | TRBJ1-1 | NA | TRBV28 | TGTGCCAGCAGTAATCACCAGGGTATGAACACTGAAGCTTTCTTT | CASSNHQGMNTEAFF
NA | TRBJ2-1 | NA | TRBV2 | TGTGCCATCAGCGGTAGCGGAGGGTACAATGAGCAGTTCTTC | CAISGSGGYNEQFF
NA | TRBJ2-1 | TRBD2 | TRBV5-1 | TGCGCCAGCAGCTATGCCGGGACTAGCGGTAATGAGCAGTTCTTC | CASSYAGTSGNEQFF
NA | TRBJ2-3 | TRBD2 | TRBV11-2 | TGTGCCAGCAGCCCCCTAGCGGGGGTGCTGTATTTT | CASSPLAGVLYF
NA | TRBJ1-1 | NA | TRBV30 | TGTGCCTGGAGTACAAGGAACACTGAAGCTTTCTTT | CAWSTRNTEAFF
NA | TRBJ2-2 | NA | TRBV5-6 | TGTGCCAGCAGCTTGGTCCGGCGGCACAACACCGGGGAGCTGTTTTTT | CASSLVRRHNTGELFF